Shown below are 15 T cell receptor beta chains from a single sample sequenced in a study of T-cell reconstitution after alpha-beta-depleted transplantation in children. Preparation of the TCRbeta library was carried out with unique molecular identifiers. TCRdb passed the PCR reads through MiXCR, listing each CDR3 protein once. The sample records some 500,000 distinct CDR3 sequences, around 18% being singletons. The specimen was PBMCs from the stem cell graft donor, collected from the stem cell graft. These receptors came from a human donor who donated a stem cell graft to a child with acute lymphoblastic leukemia.

J is TRBJ1-2 and V is TRBV5-5; D might be TRBD1 (6 bases). There are 14 residues in the CDR3. Germline CDR1 SGHKS, CDR2 YYEKEE (reference sequence). The V and J ends lost 4 bases and 3 bases respectively, with 13 bases between them. CDR3 bases: TGTGCCAGCAGCGCAGACAGGCAAGACTATGGCTACACCTTC. Amino acids: CASSADRQDYGYTF.

The CDR3 here is CASSLGTGGPTTEAFF. The CDR3 DNA sequence: TGCGCCAGCAGCTTGGGGACAGGGGGGCCTACCACTGAAGCTTTCTTT. The chain joins TRBV5-1 to TRBJ1-1, with 10 bases identical to TRBD1. V was pared by 0 bases and J by 4 bases, with 6 bases of the junction left unmatched. There are 16 residues in the CDR3. Germline V gene lookup returns CDR1 SGHRS and CDR2 YFSETQ.

The CDR3 loop reads CASSSGTASNQPQHF. CDR3 bases: TGTGCCAGCAGTTCAGGGACAGCTAGCAATCAGCCCCAGCATTTT. The chain uses TRBV12-3 or TRBV12-4 and TRBJ1-5; 7 nucleotides align to TRBD1. This CDR3 is built from 15 residues. The V and J ends lost 4 bases and 0 bases, in that order; junction bases with no gene match: 3.

This clonotype was seen only a few times. The rearrangement uses TRBV5-1 and TRBJ2-7; D ambiguous. Germline V gives CDR1 SGHRS, CDR2 YFSETQ. The CDR3 covers 16 residues. With 4 bases removed from V and 5 bases from J, the gap between germline ends came to 22 bases. The CDR3 region has the DNA TGCGCCAGCAGCCCCCAGGAGCTAGGGAAAAACGACGAGCAGTACTTC. This gives the protein CASSPQELGKNDEQYF.

J is TRBJ2-1 and V is TRBV29-1; D is uncertain. Deletions cut 3 bases from V and 8 bases from J, with 11 bases between. The CDR3 spans 12 residues. CDR1 and CDR2 (germline): SQVTM, ANQGSEA. The CDR3 coding sequence is TGCAGCGTTGATGCTTTCCCCCATGAGCAGTTCTTC. This translates into CSVDAFPHEQFF.

The V and J genes are TRBV18 and TRBJ2-1, with 7 nucleotides matching TRBD1. This CDR3 has 21 amino acids. Per the germline V gene, CDR1 is KGHSH and CDR2 is LQKENI. V gave up 3 bases and J gave up 1 base; unmatched junction bases: 21. In DNA form, the CDR3 reads TGTGCCAGCTCACCGTACTCCGGGAACAGGGGCAGCATTGGGTCCTACAATGAGCAGTTCTTC. This translates into CASSPYSGNRGSIGSYNEQFF.

This chain links TRBV7-9 with TRBJ2-7, with no clear D. This CDR3 is 13 amino acids long. CDR1 and CDR2 (germline): SEHNR, FQNEAQ (reference sequence). V was trimmed by 5 bases and J by 5 bases, leaving 13 bases between them. The CDR3 bases are TGTGCCAGCAGCCCCCCCCCGTCCGACGAGCAGTACTTC. Translating it yields CASSPPPSDEQYF.

The chain combines TRBV5-1 with TRBJ2-7; 7 bases map to TRBD2. J gave up 2 bases and V 3 bases, and 8 bases lay outside the gene matches. Germline CDR1 SGHRS, CDR2 YFSETQ. CDR3 length: 15 residues. The CDR3 here is CASSWDPSGTYEQYF. The CDR3 DNA follows: TGCGCCAGCAGCTGGGACCCTAGCGGAACCTACGAGCAGTACTTC.

This clonotype was found a few times. This chain links TRBV15 with TRBJ2-7, with no clear D. Trimming shortened V by 5 bases and J by 9 bases, and 14 bases separated the two germline ends. The CDR3 runs 12 residues. CDR1 LNHNV and CDR2 YYDKDF come from the germline V gene (reference sequence). CDR3 nucleotides: TGTGCCACCAGCGGCACTACAATCGGGCAGTACTTC. Translating gives CATSGTTIGQYF.

Only a few counts were recorded for this clonotype. V is TRBV20-1 and J is TRBJ2-7; D uncertain. Trimming removed 4 bases at V and 4 bases at J, with 8 bases between. This CDR3 is 11 amino acids long. Germline V gene data show CDR1 as DFQATT and CDR2 as SNEGSKA (reference sequence). CDR3 sequence (DNA): TGCAGTGCTAACCCCGGTTACGAGCAGTACTTC. This translates into CSANPGYEQYF.

This clonotype was recorded a few times. The chain uses TRBV4-2 and TRBJ1-5; possible D gene TRBD1, 6 bases. The CDR3 totals 18 residues. V was pared by 0 bases and J by 4 bases, with 19 bases between. Germline assignment: CDR1 LGHNA and CDR2 YNFKEQ. The CDR3 region has the DNA TGTGCCAGCAGCCAAGATCGGAGTGGCAGGGGAAAAAATCAGCCCCAGCATTTT. Translating it yields CASSQDRSGRGKNQPQHF.

This clonotype was seen only a few times. The rearrangement uses TRBV20-1 and TRBJ2-2; 8 nucleotides agree with TRBD2. The trim removed 6 bases at V and 4 bases at J, leaving 10 bases unmatched. Per the germline V gene, CDR1 is DFQATT and CDR2 is SNEGSKA (reference sequence). The CDR3 has 15 amino acids. CDR3 coding DNA: TGCAGTGCCCCCGCGGCGGGGGGAAGCACCGGGGAGCTGTTTTTT. It translates to CSAPAAGGSTGELFF.

This clonotype was picked up a small number of times. The rearrangement links TRBV6-1 to TRBJ2-2; the D gene is possibly TRBD2 (6 bases). V was pared by 11 bases and J by 3 bases, with 13 bases between. This CDR3 has 13 residues. The germline gives CDR1 MNHNS, CDR2 SASEGT. CDR3 in DNA: TGTGCCCACCGGGACTCTTACACCGGGGAGCTGTTTTTT. Encoded protein: CAHRDSYTGELFF.

There are a few counts of this clonotype. This chain joins TRBV5-1 and TRBJ2-7, with D uncertain. CDR1 is SGHRS and CDR2 is YFSETQ in the germline V gene. CDR3 length: 12 residues. Trimming took off 3 bases at V and 6 bases at J, with 10 bases between the two ends. The CDR3 is CASSSGAPEQYF. CDR3 in DNA: TGCGCCAGCAGCTCAGGTGCCCCCGAGCAGTACTTC.

This clonotype was observed once. Since a much larger clone is just one base distant, this may be a read error. This chain uses TRBV10-3 with TRBJ2-7; TRBD1 agrees at 11 bases. V lost 5 bases, J lost 5 bases, and 5 bases stayed unmatched. The CDR3 is 14 residues long. The germline CDR1 and CDR2 sequences are ENHRY and SYGVKD. CDR3 sequence reads: CAISFGQGAHEQYF. The CDR3 bases are TGTGCCATCAGTTTTGGACAGGGGGCCCACGAGCAGTACTTC.